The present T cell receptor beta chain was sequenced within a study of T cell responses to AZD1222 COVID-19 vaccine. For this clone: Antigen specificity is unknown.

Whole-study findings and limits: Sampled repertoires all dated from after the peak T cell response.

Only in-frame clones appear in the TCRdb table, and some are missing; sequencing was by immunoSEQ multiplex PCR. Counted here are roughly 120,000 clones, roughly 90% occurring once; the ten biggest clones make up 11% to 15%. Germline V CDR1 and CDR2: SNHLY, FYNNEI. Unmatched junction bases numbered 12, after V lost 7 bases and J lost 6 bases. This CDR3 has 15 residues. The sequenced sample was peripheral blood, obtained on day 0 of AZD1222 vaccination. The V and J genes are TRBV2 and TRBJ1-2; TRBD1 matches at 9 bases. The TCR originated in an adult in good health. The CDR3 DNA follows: TGTGCCAGCACCTCGAACCGGGACAGGGCACATGGCTACACCTTC. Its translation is CASTSNRDRAHGYTF.